Listed here are 5 T cell receptor beta chains from one sample, sequenced in a study of vaccination effects on CD4 cells after COVID-19. For these TCRs, the target antigens are not known. Clones were sequenced by immunoSEQ multiplex PCR, and TCRdb holds only the in-frame ones, with some missing. The data contain about 72,000 clones, 70% to 90% of them singletons. With the ViraFEST assay, the study expanded antigen-specific CD4+ T cells using viral peptide pools, then sequenced them. CD4+ T cell isolation took place after approximately 11 days of culture. Of the BNT162b2 and mRNA-1273 vaccines, participants received two doses of one or the other. Here the sequenced sample was CD4+ T cells from PBMCs cultured with HCoV-229E spike peptides, taken after COVID-19 vaccination. These TCRs come from a human donor who received a COVID-19 vaccine.

This clone has only one observation. The chain has TRBV24-1 and TRBJ2-5, with TRBD1 identical over 8 bases. Unmatched junction bases numbered 8, after V lost 5 bases and J lost 4 bases. Germline CDR1 is KGHDR and CDR2 is SFDVKD. The CDR3 contains 15 residues. CDR3 region: CATSAQGALGETQYF. Here the CDR3 DNA reads TGTGCCACCAGTGCTCAGGGGGCCTTGGGAGAGACCCAGTACTTC.

The chain uses TRBV7-9 and TRBJ2-3; D may be TRBD1 (5 bases). Between the trimmed V and J ends, which lost 4 bases and 0 bases, there was a span of 11 bases. CDR3 length: 15 residues. CDR1 and CDR2 (germline): SEHNR, FQNEAQ (reference sequence). This CDR3 is CASSSAQGSTDTQYF. The CDR3 nucleotides are TGTGCCAGCAGCTCGGCCCAGGGCAGCACAGATACGCAGTATTTT.

This clone was seen only a few times. The V call is TRBV21-1, the J call TRBJ2-7. TRBV21-1 is a listed pseudogene. The CDR3 totals 14 residues. CDR3 sequence: CASSADRRGHEQYV. The CDR3 nucleotides are TGTGCCAGCAGCGCGGATCGAAGGGGACACGAGCAGTACGTC.

This sequence joins TRBV5-1 and TRBJ1-1; D is uncertain. V shed 0 bases and J shed 1 base, with 7 bases lying between them. The CDR3 extends over 14 amino acids. Germline CDR1 SGHRS, CDR2 YFSETQ. The CDR3 reads CASSLGTANTEAFF. The CDR3 DNA reads TGCGCCAGCAGCTTGGGAACAGCGAACACTGAAGCTTTCTTT.

The chain recombines TRBV5-5 with TRBJ1-1; D may be TRBD1 (5 bases). Deletions cut 0 bases from V and 1 base from J, with 22 bases between. CDR3 length: 19 amino acids. CDR1 SGHKS and CDR2 YYEKEE come from the germline V gene (reference sequence). The CDR3, as DNA: TGTGCCAGCAGCTTGGCAAGGGGAGAAGGAAGACATACGAACACTGAAGCTTTCTTT. Translated, it gives CASSLARGEGRHTNTEAFF. Full variable domain (remainder filled in from reference TRBV5-5 and TRBJ1-1): DAGVTQSPTHLIKTRGQQVTLRCSPISGHKSVSWYQQVLGQGPQFIFQYYEKEERGRGNFPDRFSARQFPNYSSELNVNALLLGDSALYLCASSLARGEGRHTNTEAFFGQGTRLTVV.